This T cell receptor beta chain was documented in a study of blood T cell repertoires in COVID-19. Across the whole study: Spain, Italy and the United States supplied samples that represented acute and convalescent COVID-19.

The germline gives CDR1 SGDLS, CDR2 YYNGEE. V shed 4 bases, J shed 5 bases, and the junction held 7 bases outside the gene matches. The CDR3 contains 15 residues. In the study's own analysis: The assay estimated nucleated cells by amplifying reference gene primers. Libraries were prepared by immunoSEQ multiplex PCR; TCRdb keeps only in-frame clonotypes and omits some of them. V and J calls and clone size are given by that table; D and trimming were obtained from the DNA. Of roughly 250,000 clones detected, about 91% appear once; the ten largest clones hold 1.2%. Each participant's cohort was designated according to participant-reported clinical history.

The sequenced sample consisted of PBMCs or T cells enriched from blood (not recorded which). The origin of this receptor is a human donor in a cohort exposed to, infected with or recovered from COVID-19 (not recorded which). The donor label of this sample is uncertain. The chain carries TRBV9 and TRBJ1-4; 8 nucleotides line up with TRBD1. Here the CDR3 DNA reads TGTGCCAGCAGCCCGACAGGGGCGTTAAATGAAAAACTGTTTTTT. Its translation: CASSPTGALNEKLFF.